These 17 T cell receptor beta chains share one sample of origin, sequenced in a study of a mutant IDH1 vaccine in newly diagnosed glioma. Sample time point: week 35, safety follow-up. A 20-mer mutant IDH1 peptide at 300 ug was injected subcutaneously with topical imiquimod. Antigen specificity for these receptors is unknown. Some clones are missing from TCRdb's copy, which holds only in-frame ones; the method was immunoSEQ multiplex PCR. Of tens of thousands of clones in the sample, approximately 80% are singletons; the top ten hold about 16%. The sequencing used PBMCs, collected from a glioma patient whose treatment included an IDH1 peptide vaccine. These receptor sequences come from a man in his thirties or forties with glioma.

V and J are TRBV5-1 and TRBJ2-3, with TRBD2 matching 13 bases. The V gene's germline CDR1 is SGHRS and CDR2 YFSETQ. This CDR3 spans 16 amino acids. Germline trimming cut 4 bases from V and 3 bases from J; bases unmatched to any gene: 5. CDR3 DNA: TGCGCCAGCAGCCATGGACTAGCGGGAGAAACAGATACGCAGTATTTT. Encoded protein: CASSHGLAGETDTQYF.

This clone is a singleton in its sample. The genes are TRBV4-1 and TRBJ1-2, with TRBD1 matching over 7 bases. Germline V gene sequence: CDR1 MGHRA, CDR2 YSYEKL. This CDR3 has 15 amino acids. The J segment lost 4 bases and the V segment lost 2 bases, leaving 7 bases of the junction unmatched. CDR3: CASSQHTGVGYGYTF. The CDR3 DNA sequence: TGCGCCAGCAGCCAACATACAGGGGTCGGCTATGGCTACACCTTC.

In its sample, this clone was seen a few times. The V and J genes are TRBV6-4 and TRBJ1-4, with D possibly being TRBD1 (5 bases). Per germline, CDR1 MRHNA and CDR2 SNTAGT. Trimming removed 6 bases at V and 8 bases at J, with 19 bases between. The CDR3 spans 15 residues. CDR3 protein: CASSPLGGTGEKLFF. The CDR3 nucleotides read TGTGCCAGCAGCCCCCTGGGAGGGACGGGGGAAAAACTGTTTTTT.

The genes are TRBV4-1 and TRBJ1-5; D not certain. Germline V gene lookup returns CDR1 MGHRA and CDR2 YSYEKL. Deletions cut 0 bases from V and 1 base from J, with 7 bases between. CDR3 length: 15 amino acids. CDR3 sequence (DNA): TGCGCCAGCAGCCAAGAATCCCCGAGCAATCAGCCCCAGCATTTT. Translation: CASSQESPSNQPQHF.

The chain uses TRBV21-1 and TRBJ2-5; whether TRBD2, the table's D call, matches the DNA was not checked. TRBV21-1 is termed a pseudogene. The CDR3 spans 19 residues. The DNA of the CDR3 is TGTGCCAGCAGCAAAATAAAAGCTTCGGGCGGAGGGAGGCAAGAGACCCAGTACTTC. Its protein is CASSKIKASGGGRQETQYF.

The chain recombines TRBV27 with TRBJ2-3; 7 bases are a match to TRBD2. This CDR3 has 15 amino acids. Trimming took 6 bases from V and 1 from J; bases not matched to a gene: 7. Germline values: CDR1 MNHEY, CDR2 SMNVEV (reference sequence). In DNA form, the CDR3 reads TGTGCCAGCAGCTTGGTGGGAGGGCGCACAGATACGCAGTATTTT. The encoded protein is CASSLVGGRTDTQYF.

In its sample, this clone was seen once. The V and J genes are TRBV5-1 and TRBJ2-3; unclear D gene. The V and J ends lost 4 bases and 6 bases respectively, with 15 bases between them. CDR1 SGHRS and CDR2 YFSETQ come from the germline V gene. CDR3 length equals 14 residues. The CDR3 DNA follows: TGCGCCAGCAGCCCGACTTCCGCCAGCGATACGCAGTATTTT. Its protein is CASSPTSASDTQYF.

CDR3: CASSPRGRELGEQFF. The CDR3 bases are TGTGCCAGCAGTCCACGGGGGCGGGAGTTGGGTGAGCAGTTCTTC. The chain uses TRBV6-4 and TRBJ2-1, with a possible D match to TRBD2 (7 bases). With 5 bases removed from V and 9 bases from J, the gap between germline ends came to 20 bases. The length of the CDR3 is 15 residues. The germline V gene encodes CDR1 MRHNA and CDR2 SNTAGT.

The chain carries TRBV2 and TRBJ1-2, with 7 bases lining up with TRBD1. Germline V gene lookup returns CDR1 SNHLY and CDR2 FYNNEI. V lost 6 bases and J lost 2; bases outside the gene matches: 6. CDR3 size: 14 residues. CDR3 DNA: TGTGCCAGCAGAGCTCGGACAGGCAACTATGGCTACACCTTC. Its translation: CASRARTGNYGYTF.

The chain uses TRBV7-7 and TRBJ2-7, with TRBD2 as a possible D gene (6 bases). CDR1 is SSHAT and CDR2 is FNYEAQ in the germline V gene (reference sequence). V was clipped by 5 bases and J by 3 bases, with 14 bases between them. The CDR3 loop spans 14 amino acids. The CDR3 spells CASSPGGTDYEQYF. Written as DNA, the CDR3 is TGTGCCAGCAGCCCCGGCGGGACCGACTACGAGCAGTACTTC.

This clone was seen a handful of times. V gene TRBV28 combines with J gene TRBJ1-2, with 10 nucleotides matching TRBD1. Germline trimming cut 10 bases from V and 1 base from J; bases unmatched to any gene: 3. This CDR3 spans 13 amino acids. Germline CDR1 MDHEN, CDR2 SYDVKM. CDR3 nucleotide sequence: TGTGCCATCGGGACAGGGGATAACTATGGCTACACCTTC. The encoded protein is CAIGTGDNYGYTF.

The genes are TRBV5-4 and TRBJ2-1; 7 bases agree with TRBD1. CDR3 length: 16 residues. V trimming: 4 bases; J trimming: 4 bases; junction bases outside the gene matches: 11. CDR1 SGHNT and CDR2 YYREEE come from the germline V gene (reference sequence). The CDR3 spells CASSPRQGGVYNEQFF. For the CDR3, the DNA is TGTGCCAGCAGCCCCCGACAGGGTGGAGTATACAATGAGCAGTTCTTC.

J is TRBJ1-2 and V is TRBV20-1; D remains unclear. CDR3 length: 11 amino acids. Germline V gives CDR1 DFQATT, CDR2 SNEGSKA (reference sequence). Trimming left V 1 base short and J 6 bases short, with 6 bases between. The CDR3 here is CSARGVNGYTF. The DNA of the CDR3 is TGCAGTGCTAGAGGGGTCAATGGCTACACCTTC.

J is TRBJ1-1 and V is TRBV2; D uncertain. The germline V and J ends were trimmed by 0 bases and 2 bases, with 10 bases remaining between them. Germline assignment: CDR1 SNHLY and CDR2 FYNNEI. The CDR3 contains 15 residues. The CDR3 is CASSEAPRSNTEAFF. In nucleotides, the CDR3 is TGTGCCAGCAGTGAAGCACCACGATCCAACACTGAAGCTTTCTTT. Full variable domain (missing parts from reference TRBV2 and TRBJ1-1): EPEVTQTPSHQVTQMGQEVILRCVPISNHLYFYWYRQILGQKVEFLVSFYNNEISEKSEIFDDQFSVERPDGSNFTLKIRSTKLEDSAMYFCASSEAPRSNTEAFFGQGTRLTVV.

The chain combines TRBV5-5 with TRBJ2-1; D may be TRBD2 (6 bases). Germline V gene sequence: CDR1 SGHKS, CDR2 YYEKEE (reference sequence). Trimming pared 0 bases from V and 12 bases from J, leaving 22 bases between. This CDR3 region has 16 residues. The CDR3 is CASSLGGGTGYGGQFF. DNA for the CDR3: TGTGCCAGCAGCTTGGGAGGTGGTACGGGGTACGGGGGGCAGTTCTTC.

The V call is TRBV7-9, the J call TRBJ2-5; tentative D call: TRBD1 (6 bases). Trimming left V 5 bases short and J 5 bases short, with 9 bases between. Germline lookup yields CDR1 SEHNR and CDR2 FQNEAQ (reference sequence). The CDR3 covers 12 residues. The CDR3, as DNA: TGTGCCAGCAGCGCCCAGGGGGAGACCCAGTACTTC. The encoded protein is CASSAQGETQYF.

CDR3 DNA: TGTGCCAGCAGCAGGTCCAGCTCTACTGAAGCTTTCTTT. It encodes CASSRSSSTEAFF. V usage is TRBV6-1 and J usage is TRBJ1-1; D remains unclear. This CDR3 region has 13 residues. Looked up from germline, CDR1 is MNHNS and CDR2 is SASEGT. Trimming cost V 6 bases and J 5 bases, with 13 bases left between them.